The entry below describes one T cell receptor beta chain. Its recognized antigen is unknown. No base quality values were provided; no much bigger clone lies one nucleotide off. This sample is part of a study of T cells and Merkel cell carcinoma outcomes (dated by TCRdb to 2018 to 2021). Study-wide context: In patients with Merkel cell carcinoma, researchers looked at whether the T-cell repertoire of the tumor, along with T-cell density, could predict clinical outcome. Overall study results and their limits: Clinical outcomes in Merkel cell carcinoma patients were reported to be predicted by T-cell repertoire features combined with T-cell density.

The library was made by the immunoSEQ multiplex PCR assay. TCRdb holds this immuneACCESS table with in-frame rearrangements only. Some clones are missing; in checked studies, unresolved V genes explain under half, and the rest has no known cause. This sample holds fewer than 9,500 clones; 84% were observed only once. Around 2.5% of the sample is held by the ten biggest clonotypes. Samples came from patients with Merkel cell carcinoma. Material: tumor tissue from Merkel cell carcinoma. The TCR comes from a human donor with Merkel cell carcinoma.

The CDR3 region has the sequence CASSREENTEAFF. The bases read TGTGCCAGCAGCAGAGAAGAGAACACTGAAGCTTTCTTT. Recombination connected TRBV6-5 to TRBJ1-1; the D gene lacks a confident call. V is pared back by 6 bases and J by 1 base, with 9 bases lying between the germline termini. The CDR3 has 13 amino acids, counting the end cysteine and phenylalanine. Only the CDR3 portion is preserved as DNA: 39 bases, with reading frame beginning at the first base. The CDR1 and CDR2 encoded by the germline V gene are MNHEY and SVGAGI.